Ten or more counts support the clone carrying this T cell receptor (beta chain). The target antigen is unknown. Amplified TCR beta CDR3 regions derived from RNA transcripts. Initially, a first-round RT-PCR of the TCR CDR3 employed the HTBI primer set. From the multiplex PCR reads, TCRdb called clonotypes with MiXCR, one entry per CDR3 protein. The sample has fewer than 350,000 distinct CDR3 sequences, about 21% seen once. Not enrolled were patients with uncontrolled infection, other autoimmune disease, pregnancy or lactation. The authors obtained PBMCs from roughly 9.7 ml of fresh peripheral blood. These data come from a study of T cells in Graves' hyperthyroidism and ophthalmopathy. General study results and limits: Most clonotypes expanded in the thyroid (above 0.001) were also present in blood. Model predictions of ophthalmopathy came a median 6.5 months before onset.

This CDR3 is 15 amino acids long. J gave up 4 bases and V 5 bases, and 10 bases lay outside the gene matches. Germline V gives CDR1 DFQATT, CDR2 SNEGSKA (reference sequence). Sequencing used blood. The chain uses TRBV20-1 and TRBJ2-1; 8 nucleotides agree with TRBD2. This clonotype originated in a woman in her fifties or sixties with Graves' hyperthyroidism. The CDR3 nucleotides are TGCAGTGCTCGCCTTGCCGGGGGGGTTTACAATGAGCAGTTCTTC. Protein: CSARLAGGVYNEQFF.